These 11 T cell receptor beta chains were all obtained from the same sample, sequenced in a study of T cell clonality in common variable immunodeficiency. Produced via immunoSEQ multiplex PCR; TCRdb's table is partial and in-frame only. This sample has about 40,000 clones, each found more than once. Sequencing was done on a sample of peripheral blood mononuclear cells. Source of these receptors: a person aged 18 to 69 in good health.

This clone has more than one count but fewer than ten. The read stops 3 residues short of the end of the CDR3; the missing end is completed from the germline J gene. The chain joins TRBV2 to TRBJ1-2; TRBD1 is a possible D gene (6 bases). This CDR3 region has 11 residues. CDR1 and CDR2 (germline): SNHLY, FYNNEI. CDR3 in amino acids: CATRTVRGYTF. The part of the CDR3 DNA that was read is TGTGCCACCCGGACAGTGCGGGGC.

This clone was detected ten times or more. The DNA ends 3 residues before the CDR3 does, and the rest of the CDR3 is filled in from the germline J gene. The chain has TRBV19 and TRBJ1-6, with D possibly TRBD1 on 5 matching bases. The V gene's germline CDR1 is LNHDA and CDR2 SQIVND (reference sequence). The CDR3 extends over 15 amino acids. Trimming took off 6 bases at V and 9 bases at J, with 18 bases between the two ends. CDR3 amino acids: CASSLQGVPGSPLHF. The part of the CDR3 DNA that was read is TGTGCCAGTAGCCTTCAGGGTGTTCCCGGTTCACCC. The variable domain in full, with the rest retrieved from reference TRBV19 and TRBJ1-6, is DGGITQSPKYLFRKEGQNVTLSCEQNLNHDAMYWYRQDPGQGLRLIYYSQIVNDFQKGDIAEGYSVSREKKESFPLTVTSAQKNPTAFYLCASSLQGVPGSPLHFGNGTRLTVT.

This clone was observed many times. The DNA ends 3 residues before the CDR3 does, and the rest of the CDR3 is filled in from the germline J gene. V is TRBV2 and J is TRBJ2-3; no clear D gene. The CDR3 loop spans 15 amino acids. Deletions cut 5 bases from V and 1 base from J, with 13 bases between. Germline loops: CDR1 SNHLY, CDR2 FYNNEI. The chain's CDR3 is CASSSYGVGTDTQYF. CDR3 DNA (partial): TGTGCCAGCAGTTCTTACGGTGTTGGCACAGATACG.

This clone showed up many times. The observed sequence ends 3 residues before the CDR3 terminus, with the missing tail filled in from the germline J gene. The V call is TRBV30, the J call TRBJ2-5; TRBD2 matches 7 bases. Germline CDR1 GTSNPN, CDR2 SVGIG (reference sequence). The J segment lost 3 bases and the V segment lost 4 bases, leaving 8 bases of the junction unmatched. CDR3 length: 14 residues. CDR3 bases read: TGTGCCTGGATCCCCCGGGGGGAGGAAGAGACC. This sequence encodes CAWIPRGEEET. The CDR3 as a whole reads CAWIPRGEEETQYF. Variable domain in full (rest from reference TRBV30 and TRBJ2-5): SQTIHQWPATLVQPVGSPLSLECTVEGTSNPNLYWYRQAAGRGLQLLFYSVGIGQISSEVPQNLSASRPQDRQFILSSKKLLLSDSGFYLCAWIPRGEEETQYFGPGTRLLVL.

This clone was observed at least ten times. Read coverage stops 3 residues before the CDR3 terminus; the germline J gene supplies the remainder. The chain is built from TRBV5-1 and TRBJ2-5, with 8 bases identical to TRBD1. CDR3 length equals 14 residues. CDR1 is SGHRS and CDR2 is YFSETQ in the germline V gene. Germline trimming cut 1 base from V and 5 bases from J; bases unmatched to any gene: 4. The sequenced part of the CDR3 DNA is TGCGCCAGCAGCTTGACAGGGGGGATGGAGACC. Translation gives CASSLTGGMET. In full, the CDR3 is CASSLTGGMETQYF.

Many counts were recorded for this clone. The sequenced fragment ends 3 residues before the CDR3 boundary, so the rest is inferred from the germline J gene. V is TRBV5-1 and J is TRBJ1-3; no definite D call. V was cut by 0 bases and J by 0 bases, with 10 bases left in between. Germline CDR1 and CDR2: SGHRS and YFSETQ. The length of the CDR3 is 16 residues. Incomplete CDR3 DNA: TGCGCCAGCAGCTTGGCCCCTCAGAGCTCTGGAAACACC. Its translation is CASSLAPQSSGNT. The complete CDR3 sequence is CASSLAPQSSGNTIYF. Complete variable domain (other parts from reference TRBV5-1 and TRBJ1-3): KAGVTQTPRYLIKTRGQQVTLSCSPISGHRSVSWYQQTPGQGLQFLFEYFSETQRNKGNFPGRFSGRQFSNSRSEMNVSTLELGDSALYLCASSLAPQSSGNTIYFGEGSWLTVV.

This clone has a count of ten or more. The covered CDR3 bases are TGTGCCAGCAGTCCGGACAGGGATAATGGC. It is translated as CASSPDRDNG. The CDR3 in full is CASSPDRDNGYTF. The chain is built from TRBV2 and TRBJ1-2; 8 bases map to TRBD1. With the read ending 3 residues before the CDR3 end, the germline J gene is used to fill in that end. The trim removed 5 bases at V and 6 bases at J, leaving 5 bases unmatched. Germline CDR1 reads SNHLY; CDR2 reads FYNNEI. CDR3 size: 13 residues.

On this clone itself: The missing CDR3 end, 3 residues past where the read stops, is filled in from the germline J gene. The chain is built from TRBV5-6 and TRBJ2-4, with D possibly being TRBD2 (6 bases). The CDR3 covers 14 residues. The germline CDR1 and CDR2 sequences are SGHDT and YYEEEE. CDR3 residues: CASSLDGSGETQYF. The sequenced CDR3 bases are TGTGCCAGCAGCTTGGACGGGAGCGGAGAGACT. The variable domain in full, completed from reference TRBV5-6 and TRBJ2-4, reads DAGVTQSPTHLIKTRGQQVTLRCSPKSGHDTVSWYQQALGQGPQFIFQYYEEEERQRGNFPDRFSGHQFPNYSSELNVNALLLGDSALYLCASSLDGSGETQYFGAGTRLSVL.

This clone was seen ten or more times. The sequence runs out 3 residues before the end of the CDR3; the remainder is reconstructed from the germline J gene. The J gene is TRBJ1-5, the V gene TRBV20-1, with 7 bases identical to TRBD1. Germline lookup yields CDR1 DFQATT and CDR2 SNEGSKA (reference sequence). J was trimmed by 3 bases and V by 7 bases; bases with no gene match: 3. The CDR3 runs to 12 residues. The DNA read from the CDR3 is TGCAGTGGGGGACAGCACAATCAGCCC. Encoded protein: CSGGQHNQP. In full, the CDR3 is CSGGQHNQPQHF.

For this clone: From the germline J gene comes the end of the CDR3, since the read stops 3 residues before it. This rearrangement joins TRBV30 to TRBJ1-5; 9 bases map to TRBD1. Germline V gene lookup returns CDR1 GTSNPN and CDR2 SVGIG (reference sequence). V was clipped by 1 base and J by 6 bases; unmatched bases: 10. The CDR3 is 16 amino acids. The CDR3 loop is CAWSGGGQGRGQPQHF. The DNA read from the CDR3 is TGTGCCTGGAGTGGAGGGGGACAGGGACGTGGTCAGCCC.

The sample holds many counts of this clone. Read coverage stops 3 residues before the CDR3 terminus; the germline J gene supplies the remainder. V and J are TRBV5-1 and TRBJ2-1, with 11 bases that match TRBD2. Losses at the gene ends were 2 bases for V and 8 bases for J; bases not matched to a gene: 9. The CDR3 runs 16 residues. Germline V gene data show CDR1 as SGHRS and CDR2 as YFSETQ. CDR3 sequence: CASSLPGTSGGDEQFF. The sequenced CDR3 bases are TGCGCCAGCAGCTTACCCGGGACTAGCGGCGGGGATGAG.